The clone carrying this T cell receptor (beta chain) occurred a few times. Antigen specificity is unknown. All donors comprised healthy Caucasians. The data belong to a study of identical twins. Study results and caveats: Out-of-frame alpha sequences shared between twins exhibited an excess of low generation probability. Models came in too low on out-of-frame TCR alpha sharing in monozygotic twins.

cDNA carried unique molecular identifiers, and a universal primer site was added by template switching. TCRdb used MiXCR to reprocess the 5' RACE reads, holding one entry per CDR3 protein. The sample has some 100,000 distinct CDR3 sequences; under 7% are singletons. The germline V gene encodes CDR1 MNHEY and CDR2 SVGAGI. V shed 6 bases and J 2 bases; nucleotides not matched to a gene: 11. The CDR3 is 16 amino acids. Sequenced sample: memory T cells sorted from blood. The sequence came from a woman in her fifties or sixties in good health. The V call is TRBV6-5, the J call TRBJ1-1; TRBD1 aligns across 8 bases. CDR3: CASSSTRPGGNTEAFF. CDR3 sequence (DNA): TGTGCCAGCAGCTCCACCCGGCCAGGGGGCAACACTGAAGCTTTCTTT.